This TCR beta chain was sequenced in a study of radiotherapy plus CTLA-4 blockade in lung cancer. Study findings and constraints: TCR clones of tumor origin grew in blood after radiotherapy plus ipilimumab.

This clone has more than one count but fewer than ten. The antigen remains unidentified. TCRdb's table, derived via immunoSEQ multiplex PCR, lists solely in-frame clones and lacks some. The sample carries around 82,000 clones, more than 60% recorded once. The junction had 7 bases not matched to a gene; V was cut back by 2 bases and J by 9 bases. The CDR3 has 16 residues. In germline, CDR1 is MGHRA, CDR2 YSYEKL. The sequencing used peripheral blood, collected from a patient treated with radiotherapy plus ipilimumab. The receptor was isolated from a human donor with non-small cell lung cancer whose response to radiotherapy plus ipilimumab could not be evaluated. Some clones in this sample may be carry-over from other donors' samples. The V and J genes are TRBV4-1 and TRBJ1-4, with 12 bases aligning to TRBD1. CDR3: CASSQPTRDRGQKLFF. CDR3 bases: TGCGCCAGCAGCCAACCAACCCGGGACAGGGGGCAAAAACTGTTTTTT.